This T cell receptor beta chain was documented in a study of T cells in Graves' hyperthyroidism and ophthalmopathy. Points from the study as a whole: Ophthalmopathy, as predicted by the model, came a median about seven months after the prediction. In simple terms, a model built on 13 V-J features told ophthalmopathy apart from stable hyperthyroidism.

TCR beta CDR3 regions were amplified from RNA. First-round RT-PCR targeting the TCR CDR3 was performed with the HTBI primer set. Each CDR3 protein gets one entry after TCRdb re-called the multiplex PCR reads with MiXCR. The sample comprises over 90,000 distinct CDR3 sequences, over 45% of which are singletons, and approximately 25% rests with the top ten. This clonotype was counted many times. Its matching antigen is unknown. The germline gives CDR1 SNHLY, CDR2 FYNNEI. The V and J ends lost 4 bases and 5 bases respectively, with 12 bases between them. This CDR3 comprises 14 residues. Patients aged 18 to 65 had newly diagnosed hyperthyroidism lasting under 2 months. Together with thyroid ultrasound, orbital computed tomography, serum thyroxine and TRAb, clinical symptoms were used for diagnoses.

Sequenced sample: blood. The receptor comes from a man between 40 and 49 years old with Graves' hyperthyroidism. The V and J genes are TRBV2 and TRBJ2-1; D call uncertain. The CDR3 nucleotides are TGTGCCAGCAGTGCAGGAGCTGTCCACAATGAGCAGTTCTTC. As protein: CASSAGAVHNEQFF.